The rows below give T cell receptor beta chains drawn from one sample of a study of Tregs in tolerant kidney transplant recipients. Clones were read by immunoSEQ multiplex PCR, and TCRdb kept only the in-frame ones, dropping some. This sample has about 81,000 clones, with roughly 90% found just once. Sample: CD4+ T cells from blood (PBMCs), taken 24 months after the transplant. The receptors originated from a human patient who received a combined kidney and bone marrow transplant. The graft donor may have given rise to some T cells. Each CDR3 is given with its conserved first and last residue. The order of the fields is CDR3 DNA, CDR3 protein, clone size, V gene, J gene, D gene. D genes are given only for firm matches. Some rows mark clone size as missing; the rest say once, few, many or name a class of expanded clone.

CDR3nt: TGTGCCAGTAGGAGCCCTAACTATGGCTACACCTTC
CDR3aa: CASRSPNYGYTF
abundance: NA
v_gene: TRBV25-1
j_gene: TRBJ1-2
d_gene: NA

CDR3nt: TGCGCCAGCAGCCAAAGGACTGTTCATACGCAGTATTTT
CDR3aa: CASSQRTVHTQYF
abundance: NA
v_gene: TRBV4-1
j_gene: TRBJ2-3
d_gene: NA

CDR3nt: TGTGCCAGCAGGAGGGACAGAGCTAACTATGGCTACACCTTC
CDR3aa: CASRRDRANYGYTF
abundance: NA
v_gene: TRBV6-5
j_gene: TRBJ1-2
d_gene: TRBD1

CDR3nt: TGTGCCAGCAGCTTGCTGGTGAACATAGCCAAAAACATTCAGTACTTC
CDR3aa: CASSLLVNIAKNIQYF
abundance: NA
v_gene: TRBV5-6
j_gene: TRBJ2-4
d_gene: NA

CDR3nt: TGTGCCAGCAGCCCGACTAGCGGGAGCTCCTACAATGAGCAGTTCTTC
CDR3aa: CASSPTSGSSYNEQFF
abundance: NA
v_gene: TRBV7-9
j_gene: TRBJ2-1
d_gene: TRBD2

CDR3nt: TGTGCCAGCACCCCGACAGGGGCTAAAAACGAGCAGTACTTC
CDR3aa: CASTPTGAKNEQYF
abundance: NA
v_gene: TRBV2
j_gene: TRBJ2-7
d_gene: TRBD1

CDR3nt: TGTGCCATCAGTGAGGCCGGGACAGGGGGCGGCTACACCTTC
CDR3aa: CAISEAGTGGGYTF
abundance: NA
v_gene: TRBV10-3
j_gene: TRBJ1-2
d_gene: TRBD1

CDR3nt: TGCGCCAGCAGCCAACCCAGACGACAGGGTCCCCGGGGGACCCAGTACTTC
CDR3aa: CASSQPRRQGPRGTQYF
abundance: NA
v_gene: TRBV4-3
j_gene: TRBJ2-5
d_gene: TRBD1

CDR3nt: TGTGCCAGCAGCTTATTTTCCCTGACTAGCGGGGGGACATTCTCCTACGAGCAGTACTTC
CDR3aa: CASSLFSLTSGGTFSYEQYF
abundance: NA
v_gene: TRBV7-8
j_gene: TRBJ2-7
d_gene: TRBD2

CDR3nt: TGTGCCAGCAGCCCCTCTCGCACAGATACGCAGTATTTT
CDR3aa: CASSPSRTDTQYF
abundance: NA
v_gene: TRBV7-9
j_gene: TRBJ2-3
d_gene: NA

CDR3nt: TGTGCCAGCAGCTTAGCGGGGGCAACCACTGAAGCTTTCTTT
CDR3aa: CASSLAGATTEAFF
abundance: NA
v_gene: TRBV7-2
j_gene: TRBJ1-1
d_gene: NA

CDR3nt: TGTGCCAGCAGTTCAGCCCTTGGGCAGGGGGCATTGGAGACCCAGTACTTC
CDR3aa: CASSSALGQGALETQYF
abundance: NA
v_gene: TRBV25-1
j_gene: TRBJ2-5
d_gene: TRBD1

CDR3nt: TGTGCCAGCAGCGCTGGGACTAGCGGACAAGAGACCCAGTACTTC
CDR3aa: CASSAGTSGQETQYF
abundance: NA
v_gene: TRBV5-4
j_gene: TRBJ2-5
d_gene: TRBD2

CDR3nt: TGCGCCAGCAGCCAAGATTATGGAGCAGGGGGCGAGGGGGAGCAGTACTTC
CDR3aa: CASSQDYGAGGEGEQYF
abundance: few
v_gene: TRBV4-1
j_gene: TRBJ2-7
d_gene: TRBD1

CDR3nt: TGTGCCAGCAGCCTCGGGACTAGCGGGAGAGTATTAGAGACCCAGTACTTC
CDR3aa: CASSLGTSGRVLETQYF
abundance: NA
v_gene: TRBV4-2
j_gene: TRBJ2-5
d_gene: TRBD2

CDR3nt: TGCAGCGTTCCCTTACAGGGGGCGCCTGGCTACACCTTC
CDR3aa: CSVPLQGAPGYTF
abundance: NA
v_gene: TRBV29-1
j_gene: TRBJ1-2
d_gene: TRBD1

CDR3nt: TGTGCCAGCCGAGAGACTAGCGACACCTACGAGCAGTACTTC
CDR3aa: CASRETSDTYEQYF
abundance: few
v_gene: TRBV2
j_gene: TRBJ2-7
d_gene: TRBD2

CDR3nt: TGTGCCAGCACCCGCACAGGTCTAAGATTCTTC
CDR3aa: CASTRTGLRFF
abundance: NA
v_gene: TRBV6-1
j_gene: TRBJ2-1
d_gene: NA

CDR3nt: TGCAGCGTCCCTAGGGGCGGGAGTGGGGATACGCAGTATTTT
CDR3aa: CSVPRGGSGDTQYF
abundance: NA
v_gene: TRBV29-1
j_gene: TRBJ2-3
d_gene: TRBD2

CDR3nt: TGTGCCAGCAGTTTCGCGACAGGATTTAATTCACCCCTCCACTTT
CDR3aa: CASSFATGFNSPLHF
abundance: NA
v_gene: TRBV28
j_gene: TRBJ1-6
d_gene: NA

CDR3nt: TGTGCCATCAGTGCCGGGACTAGCTCCTTCAATGAGCAGTTCTTC
CDR3aa: CAISAGTSSFNEQFF
abundance: NA
v_gene: TRBV10-3
j_gene: TRBJ2-1
d_gene: TRBD2

CDR3nt: TGTGCCAGCAGCTTAGGGGCCGCTAACTATGGCTACACCTTC
CDR3aa: CASSLGAANYGYTF
abundance: NA
v_gene: TRBV11-1
j_gene: TRBJ1-2
d_gene: NA

CDR3nt: TGCGCCAGCAGCTTGGTTGCGGGAGGGCCGTATGAGCAGTTCTTC
CDR3aa: CASSLVAGGPYEQFF
abundance: NA
v_gene: TRBV5-1
j_gene: TRBJ2-1
d_gene: TRBD2

CDR3nt: TGTGCCAGCAGTTCCAGCAGGGGACGAGCCGGGGAGCTGTTTTTT
CDR3aa: CASSSSRGRAGELFF
abundance: NA
v_gene: TRBV11-2
j_gene: TRBJ2-2
d_gene: NA

CDR3nt: TGTGCCAGCAGTCTCCAGGGGGCGGGTGGGACAGATACGCAGTATTTT
CDR3aa: CASSLQGAGGTDTQYF
abundance: NA
v_gene: TRBV2
j_gene: TRBJ2-3
d_gene: TRBD1

CDR3nt: TGTGCCTGGAGTGTAGATCGACAACTCGTCGGGCCCCAGCATTTT
CDR3aa: CAWSVDRQLVGPQHF
abundance: NA
v_gene: TRBV30
j_gene: TRBJ1-5
d_gene: NA

CDR3nt: TGTGCCAGCAGGAATCACGAGGGCCCCATGTATGGCTACACCTTC
CDR3aa: CASRNHEGPMYGYTF
abundance: NA
v_gene: TRBV27
j_gene: TRBJ1-2
d_gene: NA

CDR3nt: TGCACCAGCAGCCAAGTTTCTACTAGCGGGAACCTTTCCTACGAGCAGTACTTC
CDR3aa: CTSSQVSTSGNLSYEQYF
abundance: few
v_gene: TRBV1
j_gene: TRBJ2-7
d_gene: NA

CDR3nt: TGTGCCAGCAGCTCACAGGGTTTATTTAATTCACCCCTCCACTTT
CDR3aa: CASSSQGLFNSPLHF
abundance: NA
v_gene: TRBV5-6
j_gene: TRBJ1-6
d_gene: NA

CDR3nt: TGTGCCAGCAGCTTGTTCGGGACAGGGGATACCAAGTTCTTC
CDR3aa: CASSLFGTGDTKFF
abundance: NA
v_gene: TRBV5-6
j_gene: TRBJ2-1
d_gene: TRBD1

CDR3nt: TGTGCCAGCAGGGGAGGGGACACTACGATTCTGAGGGGAAACACCATATATTTT
CDR3aa: CASRGGDTTILRGNTIYF
abundance: NA
v_gene: TRBV7-9
j_gene: TRBJ1-3
d_gene: NA

CDR3nt: TGCAGCGTTCGAGGGCAGTCAGATACGCAGTATTTT
CDR3aa: CSVRGQSDTQYF
abundance: few
v_gene: TRBV29-1
j_gene: TRBJ2-3
d_gene: NA

CDR3nt: TGTGCCAGCTCAACCACAGGTGCTAACTATGGCTACACCTTC
CDR3aa: CASSTTGANYGYTF
abundance: NA
v_gene: TRBV18
j_gene: TRBJ1-2
d_gene: NA

CDR3nt: TGTGCCAGCAGTTACTCGAAAGTCTGGGCTCTTAATGGCTACACCTTC
CDR3aa: CASSYSKVWALNGYTF
abundance: once
v_gene: TRBV6-5
j_gene: TRBJ1-2
d_gene: NA

CDR3nt: TGTGCCAGCAGTGAACAGGGCAGTCAATCGTGGGGGCTACAGAAAAAGGATACGCAGTATTTT
CDR3aa: CASSEQGSQSWGLQKKDTQYF
abundance: NA
v_gene: TRBV2
j_gene: TRBJ2-3
d_gene: NA

CDR3nt: TGCAGTGCTAGGGGGGGAACAGCTTTCTTT
CDR3aa: CSARGGTAFF
abundance: once
v_gene: TRBV20-1
j_gene: TRBJ1-1
d_gene: NA